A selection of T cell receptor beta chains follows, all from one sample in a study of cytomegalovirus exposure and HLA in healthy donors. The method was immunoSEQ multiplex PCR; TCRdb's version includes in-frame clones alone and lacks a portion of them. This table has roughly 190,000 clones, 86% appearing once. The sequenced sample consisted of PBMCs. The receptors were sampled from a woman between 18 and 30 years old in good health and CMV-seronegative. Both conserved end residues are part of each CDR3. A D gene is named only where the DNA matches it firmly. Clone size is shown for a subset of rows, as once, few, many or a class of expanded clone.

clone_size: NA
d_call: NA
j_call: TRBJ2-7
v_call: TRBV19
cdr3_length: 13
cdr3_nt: TGTGCCAGTAGTATAGGGGCAGACTACGAGCAGTACTTC
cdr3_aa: CASSIGADYEQYF

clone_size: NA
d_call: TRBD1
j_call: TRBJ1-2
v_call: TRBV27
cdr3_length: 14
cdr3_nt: TGTGCCAGCAGCCCTGGACAGGGACCGTATGGCTACACCTTC
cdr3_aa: CASSPGQGPYGYTF

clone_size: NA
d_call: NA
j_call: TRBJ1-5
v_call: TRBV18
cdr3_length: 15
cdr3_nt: TGTGCCAGCTCACCGAGGCACCTTGTTTATCAGCCCCAGCATTTT
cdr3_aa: CASSPRHLVYQPQHF

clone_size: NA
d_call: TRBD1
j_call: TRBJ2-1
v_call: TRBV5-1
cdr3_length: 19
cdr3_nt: TGCGCCAGCAGCTTGGCTCGAGGTTCGACAGGGGGATTACCAGGGGAGCAGTTCTTC
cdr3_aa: CASSLARGSTGGLPGEQFF

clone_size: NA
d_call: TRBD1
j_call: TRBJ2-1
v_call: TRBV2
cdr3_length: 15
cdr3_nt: TGTGCCAGCAGAGTACAGGGGGCGGTGGGCAATGAGCAGTTCTTC
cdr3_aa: CASRVQGAVGNEQFF

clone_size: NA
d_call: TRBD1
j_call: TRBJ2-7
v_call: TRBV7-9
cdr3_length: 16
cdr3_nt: TGTGCCAGCAGCGGAATGGGACAGGGGGTTTTCTACGAGCAGTACTTC
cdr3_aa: CASSGMGQGVFYEQYF

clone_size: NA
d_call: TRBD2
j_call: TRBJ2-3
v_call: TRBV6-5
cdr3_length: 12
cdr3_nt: TGTGCCAGCAGTCCACTGAGCGGGGGGACGTATTTT
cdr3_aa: CASSPLSGGTYF

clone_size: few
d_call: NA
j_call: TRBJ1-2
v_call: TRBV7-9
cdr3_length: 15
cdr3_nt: TGTGCCAGCAGCTTAGCGGGAGGAGGGACCTATGGCTACACCTTC
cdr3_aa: CASSLAGGGTYGYTF

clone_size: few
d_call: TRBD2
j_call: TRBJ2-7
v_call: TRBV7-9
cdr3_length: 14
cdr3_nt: TGTGCCAGCACCCTTCAGGGACTAGCTTCCGAGCAGTACTTC
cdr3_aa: CASTLQGLASEQYF

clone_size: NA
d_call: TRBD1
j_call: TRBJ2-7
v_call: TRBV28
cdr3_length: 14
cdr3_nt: TGTGCCAGCAACAACCGGGACAGCCCCTACGAGCAGTACTTC
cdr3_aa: CASNNRDSPYEQYF

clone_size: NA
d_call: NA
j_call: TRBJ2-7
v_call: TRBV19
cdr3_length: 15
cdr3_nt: TGTGCCAGTAGTATCGGCGGCGGAAGCTCCTACGAGCAGTACTTC
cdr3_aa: CASSIGGGSSYEQYF

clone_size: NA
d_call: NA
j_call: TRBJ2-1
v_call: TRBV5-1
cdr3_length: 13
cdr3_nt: TGCGCCAGCAGCTTGTACTCCTACAATGAGCAGTTCTTC
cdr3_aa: CASSLYSYNEQFF

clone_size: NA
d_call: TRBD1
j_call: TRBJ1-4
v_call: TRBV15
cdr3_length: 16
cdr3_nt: TGTGCCACCAGTCGGGACAGGGGAACAACTAATGAAAAACTGTTTTTT
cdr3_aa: CATSRDRGTTNEKLFF

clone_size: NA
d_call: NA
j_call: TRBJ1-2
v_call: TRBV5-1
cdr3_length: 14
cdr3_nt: TGCGCCAGCAGCATTGGTACGGGAGTCTATGGCTACACCTTC
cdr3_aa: CASSIGTGVYGYTF

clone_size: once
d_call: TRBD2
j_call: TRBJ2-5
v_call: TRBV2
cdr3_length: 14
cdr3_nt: TGTGCCAGCGCAGGGACTAGGCCCCAAGAGACCCAGTACTTC
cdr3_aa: CASAGTRPQETQYF

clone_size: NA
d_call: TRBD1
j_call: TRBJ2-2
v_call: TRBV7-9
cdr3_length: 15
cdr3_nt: TGTGCCAGCAGCTTTGGGGACAGGGTGTCGGGGGAGCTGTTTTTT
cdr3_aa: CASSFGDRVSGELFF

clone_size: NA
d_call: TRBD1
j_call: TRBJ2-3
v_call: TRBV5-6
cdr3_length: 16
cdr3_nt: TGTGCCAGCAGCGTATCCGGGACAGGGATGACAGATACGCAGTATTTT
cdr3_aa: CASSVSGTGMTDTQYF

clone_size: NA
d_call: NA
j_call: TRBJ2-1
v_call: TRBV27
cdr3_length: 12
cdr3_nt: TGTGCCACAGTAGACAGCTACAATGAGCAGTTCTTC
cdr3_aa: CATVDSYNEQFF

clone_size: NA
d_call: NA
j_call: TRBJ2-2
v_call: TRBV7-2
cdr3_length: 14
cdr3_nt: TGTGCCAGCAGCTCCCGAACATACACCGGGGAGCTGTTTTTT
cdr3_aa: CASSSRTYTGELFF

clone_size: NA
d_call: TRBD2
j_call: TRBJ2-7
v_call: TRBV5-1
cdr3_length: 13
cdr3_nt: TGCGCCAGCAGCCCCGGGAGGGTGTACGAGCAGTACTTC
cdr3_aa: CASSPGRVYEQYF

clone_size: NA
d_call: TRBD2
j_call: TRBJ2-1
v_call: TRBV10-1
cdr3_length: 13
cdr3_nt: TGCGCCAGCAGTATAATGCCGGGACTAGAGCAGTTCTTC
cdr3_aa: CASSIMPGLEQFF

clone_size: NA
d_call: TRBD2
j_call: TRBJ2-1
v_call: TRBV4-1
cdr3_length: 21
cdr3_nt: TGCGCCAGCAGCCAAGATCGGCCCAGCGGGAGGCCCTTGGGGCCCTACAATGAGCAGTTCTTC
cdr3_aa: CASSQDRPSGRPLGPYNEQFF

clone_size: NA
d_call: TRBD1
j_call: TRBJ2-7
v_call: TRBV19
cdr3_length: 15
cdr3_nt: TGTGCCAGTAGTTTGCTTGGACAGGCCATCTACGAGCAGTACTTC
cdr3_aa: CASSLLGQAIYEQYF

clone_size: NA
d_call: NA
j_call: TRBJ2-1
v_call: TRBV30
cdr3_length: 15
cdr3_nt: TGTGCCTGGAGTGTGAGGCGGGACCTATCCAATGAGCAGTTCTTC
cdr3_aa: CAWSVRRDLSNEQFF

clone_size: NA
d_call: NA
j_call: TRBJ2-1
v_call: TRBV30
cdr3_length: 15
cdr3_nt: TGTGCCTGGAGTGGGGGGCAGGGTAGGGGCAATGAGCAGTTCTTC
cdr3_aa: CAWSGGQGRGNEQFF

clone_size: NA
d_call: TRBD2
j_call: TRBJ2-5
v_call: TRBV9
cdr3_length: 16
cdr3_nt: TGTGCCAGCAGCGTAGGGGTAGCGGGGGCTCAAGAGACCCAGTACTTC
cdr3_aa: CASSVGVAGAQETQYF

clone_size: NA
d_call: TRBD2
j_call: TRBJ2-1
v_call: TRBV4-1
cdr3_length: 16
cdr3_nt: TGCGCCAGCAGCCTTAGCGGGGCCCCCTCCTACAATGAGCAGTTCTTC
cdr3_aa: CASSLSGAPSYNEQFF

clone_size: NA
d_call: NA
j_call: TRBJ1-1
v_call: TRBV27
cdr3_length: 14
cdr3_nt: TGTGCCAGCAGTCCAGGGGCAGGGAACACTGAAGCTTTCTTT
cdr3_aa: CASSPGAGNTEAFF

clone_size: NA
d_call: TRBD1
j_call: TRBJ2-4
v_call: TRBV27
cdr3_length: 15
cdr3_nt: TGTGCCAGCAGTCCAGGGACAGGGGCCAAAAACATTCAGTACTTC
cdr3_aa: CASSPGTGAKNIQYF

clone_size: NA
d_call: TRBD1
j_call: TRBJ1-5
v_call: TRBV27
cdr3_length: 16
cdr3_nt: TGTGCCAGCTCAAAAGGCCGGGACAGGTTAAATCAGCCCCAGCATTTT
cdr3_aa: CASSKGRDRLNQPQHF

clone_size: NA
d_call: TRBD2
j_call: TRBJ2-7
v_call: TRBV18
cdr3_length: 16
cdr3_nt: TGTGCCAGCTCACCAGGCCTAGCGGGACTCTCCTACGAGCAGTACTTC
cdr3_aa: CASSPGLAGLSYEQYF

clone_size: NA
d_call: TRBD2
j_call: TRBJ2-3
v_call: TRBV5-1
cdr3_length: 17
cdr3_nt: TGCGCCAGCAGCTTCGGCCCTAGCGGATCTAGCACAGATACGCAGTATTTT
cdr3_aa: CASSFGPSGSSTDTQYF

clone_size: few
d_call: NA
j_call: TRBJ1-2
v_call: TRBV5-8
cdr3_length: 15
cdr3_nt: TGTGCCAGCAGCTTGGACGGGAGACAAAGCTATGGCTACACCTTC
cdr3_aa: CASSLDGRQSYGYTF

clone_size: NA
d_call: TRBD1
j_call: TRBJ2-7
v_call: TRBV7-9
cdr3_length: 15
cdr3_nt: TGTGCCAGCAGCTTCGGACAGGGCCTATCCTACGAGCAGTACTTC
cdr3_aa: CASSFGQGLSYEQYF

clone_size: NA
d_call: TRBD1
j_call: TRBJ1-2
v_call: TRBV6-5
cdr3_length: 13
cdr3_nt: TGTGCCAGCAGTTACAGGGGGCTAAGTGGCTACACCTTC
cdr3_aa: CASSYRGLSGYTF

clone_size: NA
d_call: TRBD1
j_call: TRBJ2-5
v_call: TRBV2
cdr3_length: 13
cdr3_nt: TGTGCCAGCACGGGGACAGGACAAGAGACCCAGTACTTC
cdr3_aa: CASTGTGQETQYF

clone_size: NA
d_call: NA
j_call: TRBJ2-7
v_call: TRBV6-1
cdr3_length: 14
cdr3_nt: TGTGCCAGCAGTGAACGGACAGCCTCCTACGAGCAGTACTTC
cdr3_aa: CASSERTASYEQYF

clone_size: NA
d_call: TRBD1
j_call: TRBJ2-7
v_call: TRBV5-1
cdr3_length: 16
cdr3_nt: TGCGCCAGCAGCTTGGTATACAGGGGGCGCCGATACGAGCAGTACTTC
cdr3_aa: CASSLVYRGRRYEQYF

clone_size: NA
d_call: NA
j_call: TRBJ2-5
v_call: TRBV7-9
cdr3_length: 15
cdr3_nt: TGTGCCAGCAGCTTAGTGGAGTCTACCCAAGAGACCCAGTACTTC
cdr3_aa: CASSLVESTQETQYF

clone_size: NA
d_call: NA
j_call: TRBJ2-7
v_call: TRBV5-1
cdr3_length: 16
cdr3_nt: TGCGCCAGCAGCCCGACAGGAGGAATTAAGTCCTACGAGCAGTACTTC
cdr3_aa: CASSPTGGIKSYEQYF

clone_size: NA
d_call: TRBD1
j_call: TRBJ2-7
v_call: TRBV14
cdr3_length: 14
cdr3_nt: TGTGCCAGCAGCCTTGGGACAGTTTACTACGAGCAGTACTTC
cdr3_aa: CASSLGTVYYEQYF

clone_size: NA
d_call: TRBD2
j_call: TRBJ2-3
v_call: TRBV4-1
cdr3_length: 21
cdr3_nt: TGCGCCAGCAGCCCCCGGGACTCCGGGACTAGCGGGAGTTTGGGCACAGATACGCAGTATTTT
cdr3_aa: CASSPRDSGTSGSLGTDTQYF

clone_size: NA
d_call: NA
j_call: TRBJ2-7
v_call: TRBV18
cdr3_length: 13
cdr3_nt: TGTGCCAGCTCACCACCGGGGCTCTACGAGCAGTACTTC
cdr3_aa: CASSPPGLYEQYF

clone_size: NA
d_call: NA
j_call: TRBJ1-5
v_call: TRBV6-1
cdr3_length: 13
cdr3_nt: TGTGCCAGCCTAAGGGGGTTAGGGCAGCCCCAGCATTTT
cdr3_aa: CASLRGLGQPQHF

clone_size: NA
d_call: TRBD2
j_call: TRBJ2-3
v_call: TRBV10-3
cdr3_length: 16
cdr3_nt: TGTGCCATCAGCCCGACTAGCGCGACGAGAACAGATACGCAGTATTTT
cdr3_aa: CAISPTSATRTDTQYF

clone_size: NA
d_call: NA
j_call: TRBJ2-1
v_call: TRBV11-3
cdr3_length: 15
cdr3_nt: TGTGCCAGCAGCTTAGATGGTGCTAGCGCCAATGAGCAGTTCTTC
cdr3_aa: CASSLDGASANEQFF

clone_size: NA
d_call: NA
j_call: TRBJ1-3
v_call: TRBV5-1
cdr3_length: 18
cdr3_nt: TGCGCCAGCAGCTTGACCCTTCCCGGTGAGAACTCTGGAAACACCATATATTTT
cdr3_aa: CASSLTLPGENSGNTIYF

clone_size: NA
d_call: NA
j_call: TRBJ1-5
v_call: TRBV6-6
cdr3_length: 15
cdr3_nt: TGTGCCAGCAGTTTCCTCAGGGAGGGCAATCAGCCCCAGCATTTT
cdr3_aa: CASSFLREGNQPQHF

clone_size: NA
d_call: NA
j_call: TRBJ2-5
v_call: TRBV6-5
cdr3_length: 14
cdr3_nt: TGTGCCAGCAGTTACATAATGACTCAAGAGACCCAGTACTTC
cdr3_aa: CASSYIMTQETQYF